The T cell receptor beta chain under discussion was sequenced for a study of cytomegalovirus exposure and HLA in healthy donors. The study's findings and limits: Highest at DRB1 and lowest at HLA-C, TCR association rates differed among HLA loci in a later analysis. Rarity characterized most TCR sequences, yet some public TCRs appeared in many donors.

CDR1 and CDR2 (germline): MDHEN, SYDVKM. Trimming shortened V by 6 bases and J by 7 bases, and 16 bases separated the two germline ends. This CDR3 spans 14 amino acids. Remarks on this clone: The antigen remains undetermined.

Primers: 60 Vbeta forward and 13 Jbeta reverse. Repertoires were generated with immunoSEQ multiplex PCR, while TCRdb's copy carries only in-frame clones and drops some. Among some 150,000 clones, approximately 82% were seen once, and the ten largest hold around 1.9%. Sample: PBMCs. The rearrangement joins TRBV28 to TRBJ2-1; D unresolved. The clonotype comes from a woman in her forties in good health and CMV-seronegative. CDR3 nucleotide sequence: TGTGCCAGCAGCACCCGGAGAATCGGAAATGAGCAGTTCTTC. Translated, it gives CASSTRRIGNEQFF. The variable domain in full, with the rest retrieved from reference TRBV28 and TRBJ2-1, is DVKVTQSSRYLVKRTGEKVFLECVQDMDHENMFWYRQDPGLGLRLIYFSYDVKMKEKGDIPEGYSVSREKKERFSLILESASTNQTSMYLCASSTRRIGNEQFFGPGTRLTVL.